These 23 T cell receptor beta chains originate from one sample sequenced in a study of T cells in Graves' hyperthyroidism and ophthalmopathy. RNA transcripts served as the template for amplifying TCR beta CDR3 regions. Primed by the HTBI set, a first-round RT-PCR was run on the TCR CDR3. In TCRdb, the multiplex PCR reads were re-called with MiXCR into one record per CDR3 protein. The profile covers about 700,000 distinct CDR3 sequences, with 12% to 15% appearing a single time and about a tenth taken by the ten largest. Sequenced sample: blood. These receptors all stem from a woman aged 18-29 years with Graves' hyperthyroidism.

In its sample, this clonotype was seen many times. The V and J genes are TRBV9 and TRBJ2-7, with D tentatively TRBD1 or TRBD2 (5 bases each). CDR1 SGDLS and CDR2 YYNGEE come from the germline V gene. This CDR3 comprises 14 residues. Between the trimmed V and J ends, which lost 3 bases and 2 bases, there was a span of 12 bases. The CDR3 spells CASSARDPPYEQYF. The CDR3 DNA reads TGTGCCAGCAGCGCCCGGGACCCACCCTACGAGCAGTACTTC. The full variable domain, rest sourced from reference TRBV9 and TRBJ2-7, is DSGVTQTPKHLITATGQRVTLRCSPRSGDLSVYWYQQSLDQGLQFLIQYYNGEERAKGNILERFSAQQFPDLHSELNLSSLELGDSALYFCASSARDPPYEQYFGPGTRLTVT.

This clonotype was observed many times. The chain is built from TRBV11-1 and TRBJ2-1; 8 nucleotides match TRBD1. This CDR3 is built from 14 residues. Trimming took 2 bases from V and 6 from J; bases not matched to a gene: 3. Germline CDR1 SGHAT, CDR2 FQDESV (reference sequence). CDR3 sequence reads: CASSLRGQANEQFF. DNA of the CDR3: TGTGCCAGCAGCTTAAGGGGACAGGCCAATGAGCAGTTCTTC. Based on the CDR3 plus reference TRBV11-1 and TRBJ2-1, the full variable domain is EAEVAQSPRYKITEKSQAVAFWCDPISGHATLYWYRQILGQGPELLVQFQDESVVDDSQLPKDRFSAERLKGVDSTLKIQPAELGDSAMYLCASSLRGQANEQFFGPGTRLTVL.

This clonotype was detected many times. The V and J genes are TRBV18 and TRBJ1-6, with 7 nucleotides matching TRBD1. Germline V gene lookup returns CDR1 KGHSH and CDR2 LQKENI. J was trimmed by 5 bases and V by 3 bases; bases with no gene match: 7. The CDR3 length is 16 residues. The CDR3 DNA sequence: TGTGCCAGCTCACCCAAAGCGGGACAGCATAATTCACCCCTCCACTTT. Amino acids: CASSPKAGQHNSPLHF.

This clonotype was counted a few times. This may stem from a read error, because a much larger clone lies one nucleotide away. This chain uses TRBV3-1 with TRBJ1-2; D possibly corresponds to TRBD1 (5 bases). Germline values: CDR1 LGHDT, CDR2 YNNKEL (reference sequence). The CDR3 is made up of 13 amino acids. The DNA for the CDR3 is TGTGCCGGCAGCGGGGACGGAGCCTATGGCTACACCTTC. Translation gives CAGSGDGAYGYTF.

Here the CDR3 reads CASSLVGQGQSEAFF. CDR3 in DNA: TGTGCCAGCAGCTTAGTGGGACAGGGTCAATCTGAAGCTTTCTTT. The J gene is TRBJ1-1, the V gene TRBV7-2; TRBD1 agrees at 9 bases. V was pared by 1 base and J by 6 bases, with 6 bases of the junction left unmatched. This CDR3 is built from 15 residues. Germline V gene lookup returns CDR1 SGHTA and CDR2 FQGNSA. The complete variable domain, with remaining parts taken from reference TRBV7-2 and TRBJ1-1, reads GAGVSQSPSNKVTEKGKDVELRCDPISGHTALYWYRQSLGQGLEFLIYFQGNSAPDKSGLPSDRFSAERTGGSVSTLTIQRTQQEDSAVYLCASSLVGQGQSEAFFGQGTRLTVV.

The chain is built from TRBV7-9 and TRBJ2-7; no clear D gene. Germline lookup yields CDR1 SEHNR and CDR2 FQNEAQ (reference sequence). Trimming left V 4 bases short and J 5 bases short, with 12 bases between. The CDR3 runs 13 residues. The chain's CDR3 is CASSYENRDEQYF. CDR3 in DNA: TGTGCCAGCAGCTATGAGAATAGGGACGAGCAGTACTTC.

V is TRBV7-2 and J is TRBJ2-3, with 8 bases matching TRBD1. In germline, CDR1 is SGHTA, CDR2 FQGNSA. V was pared by 6 bases and J by 5 bases, with 10 bases of the junction left unmatched. The CDR3 covers 15 residues. The CDR3 spells CASSRDRRLLDTQYF. In DNA form, the CDR3 reads TGTGCCAGCAGTCGGGACAGGAGACTCCTAGATACGCAGTATTTT. The full variable domain, in which reference TRBV7-2 and TRBJ2-3 provide the parts outside the CDR3, is GAGVSQSPSNKVTEKGKDVELRCDPISGHTALYWYRQSLGQGLEFLIYFQGNSAPDKSGLPSDRFSAERTGGSVSTLTIQRTQQEDSAVYLCASSRDRRLLDTQYFGPGTRLTVL.

This clonotype was picked up many times. The genes are TRBV28 and TRBJ2-3; the D is unclear. Germline values: CDR1 MDHEN, CDR2 SYDVKM. The CDR3 consists of 17 residues. Deletions cut 6 bases from V and 1 base from J, with 20 bases between. CDR3 sequence: CASSPLISASGTDTQYF. CDR3 nucleotides: TGTGCCAGCAGCCCTTTAATCTCTGCCTCAGGCACAGATACGCAGTATTTT.

V gene TRBV3-1 combines with J gene TRBJ1-2; TRBD1 is a possible D gene (5 bases). The CDR3 length is 14 residues. Germline CDR1 is LGHDT and CDR2 is YNNKEL (reference sequence). Trimming cost V 3 bases and J 5 bases, with 13 bases left between them. The CDR3 reads CASSQRDLSYGYTF. DNA for the CDR3: TGTGCCAGCAGCCAGCGGGACCTTTCTTATGGCTACACCTTC.

This clonotype has at least ten counts. This sequence joins TRBV27 and TRBJ2-7, with TRBD2 matching 13 bases. The germline V gene encodes CDR1 MNHEY and CDR2 SMNVEV (reference sequence). V shed 8 bases, J shed 5 bases, and the junction held 9 bases outside the gene matches. The CDR3 is 15 amino acids. CDR3 nucleotide sequence: TGTGCCAGCGGCCACGGGACTAGCGGGACGAACGAGCAGTACTTC. As protein: CASGHGTSGTNEQYF.

This chain connects TRBV6-5 to TRBJ1-4; D is undetermined. Trimming removed 2 bases from V and 6 bases from J, with 10 bases in between. This CDR3 is 14 amino acids long. Germline loops: CDR1 MNHEY, CDR2 SVGAGI. For the CDR3, the DNA is TGTGCCAGCAGTTACCGGCACCGAGATGAAAAACTGTTTTTT. Its protein product is CASSYRHRDEKLFF.

The table lists this clonotype with a few counts. The chain carries TRBV7-9 and TRBJ2-7; tentative D call: TRBD1 (6 bases). CDR3 size: 14 residues. The V end lost 1 base, the J end lost 3 bases, and 10 bases lay between the germline ends. Per the germline V gene, CDR1 is SEHNR and CDR2 is FQNEAQ (reference sequence). This chain's CDR3 is CASSLEGHYYEQYF. The CDR3 DNA follows: TGTGCCAGCAGCTTAGAGGGACACTACTACGAGCAGTACTTC.

In its sample, this clonotype was seen many times. The V and J genes are TRBV7-9 and TRBJ1-1; D uncertain. The CDR3 is 13 residues long. CDR1 is SEHNR and CDR2 is FQNEAQ in the germline V gene (reference sequence). Trimming removed 3 bases at V and 3 bases at J, with 8 bases between. CDR3 nucleotides: TGTGCCAGCAGCTTGAAGAGGGACACTGAAGCTTTCTTT. This codes for CASSLKRDTEAFF.

This clonotype came up a few times. The chain has TRBV7-2 and TRBJ2-2, with D possibly being TRBD1 (6 bases). Looked up from germline, CDR1 is SGHTA and CDR2 is FQGNSA. V lost 2 bases and J 2 bases, leaving 15 bases between the germline ends. This CDR3 has 17 residues. Here the CDR3 reads CASSLLGRGVNTGELFF. In nucleotides, the CDR3 is TGTGCCAGCAGCTTATTGGGCAGGGGAGTTAACACCGGGGAGCTGTTTTTT.

This clonotype was recorded at least ten times. J is TRBJ1-1 and V is TRBV30; D remains unclear. V lost 2 bases, J lost 5 bases, and 3 bases lay in between. The length of the CDR3 is 10 residues. CDR1 is GTSNPN, CDR2 SVGIG, per germline (reference sequence). This CDR3 is CAWSMTEAFF. The CDR3, as DNA: TGTGCCTGGAGTATGACTGAAGCTTTCTTT.

On this clonotype: This may stem from a read error, because a much larger clone lies one nucleotide away. The J gene is TRBJ2-7, the V gene TRBV7-2; TRBD1 is a possible D gene (6 bases). Germline V gene lookup returns CDR1 SGHTA and CDR2 FQGNSA. This CDR3 region has 15 residues. This chain's CDR3 is CAGSLVPGEGYEQYF. The CDR3, as DNA: TGTGCCGGCAGCTTAGTCCCAGGGGAAGGGTACGAGCAGTACTTC.

This clonotype occurred many times. J is TRBJ1-1 and V is TRBV20-1, with 11 bases fitting TRBD1. Germline trimming cut 0 bases from V and 10 bases from J; bases unmatched to any gene: 10. The length of the CDR3 is 15 residues. Germline values: CDR1 DFQATT, CDR2 SNEGSKA (reference sequence). The CDR3 bases are TGCAGTGCTAGAGAGAACGGACAGGGGGCCGCTGGAGCTTTCTTT. It yields the protein CSARENGQGAAGAFF.

This clonotype was counted ten times or more. V gene TRBV3-1 combines with J gene TRBJ2-7; a possible D gene is TRBD2 (5 bases). V shed 1 base and J shed 3 bases, with 7 bases lying between them. CDR3 length: 13 residues. Germline V CDR1 and CDR2: LGHDT, YNNKEL (reference sequence). For the CDR3, the DNA is TGTGCCAGCAGCCAAGTCGGAGGCTACGAGCAGTACTTC. Translated, it gives CASSQVGGYEQYF.

The rearrangement links TRBV6-2 or TRBV6-3 to TRBJ2-3; 8 nucleotides agree with TRBD2. This CDR3 region has 14 residues. Looked up from germline, CDR1 is MNHEY and CDR2 is SVGEGT. Germline trimming cut 8 bases from V and 7 bases from J; bases unmatched to any gene: 11. The CDR3 spells CASGPGLVTNTQYF. DNA of the CDR3: TGTGCCAGCGGACCGGGACTAGTCACGAATACGCAGTATTTT.

This clonotype was recorded at least ten times. The V gene is TRBV7-2, the J gene TRBJ1-2, with D possibly being TRBD1 (6 bases). Germline values: CDR1 SGHTA, CDR2 FQGNSA. Trimming cost V 0 bases and J 8 bases, with 22 bases left between them. This CDR3 contains 17 residues. CDR3 residues: CASSLAARGLTLYGYTF. The CDR3 DNA is TGTGCCAGCAGCTTAGCGGCCAGGGGCCTCACCCTCTACGGCTACACCTTC.

The rearrangement links TRBV6-2 or TRBV6-3 to TRBJ1-4; 7 bases are shared with TRBD1. The V and J ends lost 4 bases and 7 bases, in that order; junction bases with no gene match: 6. Germline CDR1 is MNHEY and CDR2 is SVGEGT. This CDR3 contains 14 residues. The CDR3 DNA sequence: TGTGCCAGCAGTTTCAGGACAGGTTCTGAAAAACTGTTTTTT. Its translation: CASSFRTGSEKLFF.

The sample holds many counts of this clonotype. CDR3 coding DNA: TGTGCCTGGAGTCCGCTCCCCTACGAGCAGTACTTC. Its protein product is CAWSPLPYEQYF. The chain carries TRBV30 and TRBJ2-7; D remains unclear. This CDR3 region has 12 residues. The V gene's germline CDR1 is GTSNPN and CDR2 SVGIG (reference sequence). V was pared by 2 bases and J by 2 bases, with 7 bases between.

The chain joins TRBV29-1 to TRBJ2-1; 8 bases align to TRBD1. Trimming removed 3 bases from V and 4 bases from J; junction bases left unmatched: 5. The CDR3 totals 14 residues. Looked up from germline, CDR1 is SQVTM and CDR2 is ANQGSEA. Written as DNA, the CDR3 is TGCAGCGTTGAGGCCAGGGGGCCTTACAATGAGCAGTTCTTC. This encodes CSVEARGPYNEQFF.